Listed below are T cell receptor beta chains from one sample, sequenced in a study of identical twins. TCRdb re-analysed the 5' RACE reads in MiXCR, keeping a single row per CDR3 protein. Of 600,000 to 700,000 distinct CDR3 sequences in the sample, approximately 21% were seen once. In addition, the sample was reused for a study of T cells expressing NK-cell markers.

The sequencing sample was made of PBMCs. Receptors originate from a woman between 18 and 29 years old in good health. CDR3s include the opening cysteine and the closing phenylalanine or tryptophan.

>TRBJ2-7|TRBV5-1
CASSSEPIETGGREQYF
>TRBJ1-2|TRBV5-1
CASSFGTIGDGYTF
>TRBJ1-1|TRBV18
CASSSSQGVSEAFF
>TRBJ2-7|TRBV20-1
CSAHTNTGGIDEQYF
>TRBJ2-1|TRBV20-1
CSAGGRDRGNHEQFF
>TRBJ2-5|TRBV6-1
CASRPSGGAETQYF
>TRBJ2-1|TRBV20-1
CSASPSRLAGSYNEQFF
>TRBJ2-3|TRBV12-3/TRBV12-4
CASSDRDTYTDTQYF
>TRBJ2-5|TRBV20-1
CCARDRAGGSKETQYF
>TRBJ1-2|TRBV12-3/TRBV12-4
CASSTDRNYGYTF
>TRBJ2-2|TRBV7-9
CATPAWTANTGELFF
>TRBJ2-7|TRBV7-9
CASSLSLIGTYEQYF
>TRBJ2-5|TRBV7-2
CASRGLALAETQYF
>TRBJ2-3|TRBV29-1
CSVGSTAGGADTQYF
>TRBJ1-5|TRBV6-1
CASSEGTGRNQPQHF
>TRBJ2-7|TRBV20-1
CSAPRRDAYEQYF
>TRBJ2-2|TRBV12-3/TRBV12-4
CASSTGQGGPGELFF
>TRBJ2-3|TRBV7-2
CASSRKGGTDTQYF
>TRBJ2-7|TRBV7-9
CASSPLGTRNYEQYF
>TRBJ1-3|TRBV24-1
CATSAGRGERSGNTIYF
>TRBJ2-2|TRBV20-1
CSARDLIKGGGTGELFF
>TRBJ2-1|TRBV7-2
CASSFGGIRNEQFF
>TRBJ2-3|TRBV20-1
CSASLAITDTQYF
>TRBJ1-2|TRBV7-8
CASSLEGGPLNYGYTF
>TRBJ2-3|TRBV20-1
CSADNEGRTDTQYF
>TRBJ2-7|TRBV11-2
CASSFSRGTYEQYF
>TRBJ1-1|TRBV12-3/TRBV12-4
CASSFQRNTEAFF
>TRBJ2-3|TRBV7-9
CASSHGLGIPDTQYF
>TRBJ2-2|TRBV20-1
CSARRLASTGELFF
>TRBJ2-7|TRBV20-1
CSAMSGTNSYEQYF
>TRBJ1-1|TRBV5-1
CASTLAEMNTEAFF